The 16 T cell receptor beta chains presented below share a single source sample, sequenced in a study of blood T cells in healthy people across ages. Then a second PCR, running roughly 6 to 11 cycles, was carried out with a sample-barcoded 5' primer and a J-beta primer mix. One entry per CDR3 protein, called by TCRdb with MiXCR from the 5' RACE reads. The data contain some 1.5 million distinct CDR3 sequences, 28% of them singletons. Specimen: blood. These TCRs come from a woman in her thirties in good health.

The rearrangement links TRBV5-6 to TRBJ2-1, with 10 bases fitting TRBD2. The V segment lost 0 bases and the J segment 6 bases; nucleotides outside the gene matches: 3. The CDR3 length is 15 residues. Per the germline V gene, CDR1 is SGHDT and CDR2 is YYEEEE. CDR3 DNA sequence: TGTGCCAGCAGCTTGGGTAGCGGGGGGATCAATGAGCAGTTCTTC. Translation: CASSLGSGGINEQFF.

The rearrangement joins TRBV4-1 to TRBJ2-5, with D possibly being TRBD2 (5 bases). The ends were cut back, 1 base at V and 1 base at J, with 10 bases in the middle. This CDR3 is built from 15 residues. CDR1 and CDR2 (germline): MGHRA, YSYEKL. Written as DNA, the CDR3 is TGCGCCAGCAGCCAAGGTTGCCTAGCCCAAGAGACCCAGTACTTC. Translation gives CASSQGCLAQETQYF.

CDR3 region: CASRIGNGRERGTDTQYF. The CDR3 DNA reads TGTGCCAGCAGAATCGGAAATGGGCGGGAGAGGGGCACAGATACGCAGTATTTT. The V call is TRBV21-1, the J call TRBJ2-3; whether TRBD1, the table's D call, matches the DNA was not checked. TRBV21-1 is termed a pseudogene. The CDR3 totals 18 residues.

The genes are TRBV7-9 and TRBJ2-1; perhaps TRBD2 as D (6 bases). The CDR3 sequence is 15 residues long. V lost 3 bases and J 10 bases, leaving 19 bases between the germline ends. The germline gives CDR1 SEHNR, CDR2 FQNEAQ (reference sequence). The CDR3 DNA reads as TGTGCCAGCAGCTTTGGGCGACCCCTTGGAGGGGAGCAGTTCTTC. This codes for CASSFGRPLGGEQFF.

The CDR3 nucleotides read TGCAGCGTGGACGGGACTAGCCGAGGAGCAGATACGCAGTATTTT. It is translated as CSVDGTSRGADTQYF. The chain links TRBV29-1 to TRBJ2-3; 9 bases are a match to TRBD2. Germline V gene data show CDR1 as SQVTM and CDR2 as ANQGSEA. After removal of 6 bases from V and 4 bases from J, the junction contained 11 bases not matched to a gene. There are 15 residues in the CDR3.

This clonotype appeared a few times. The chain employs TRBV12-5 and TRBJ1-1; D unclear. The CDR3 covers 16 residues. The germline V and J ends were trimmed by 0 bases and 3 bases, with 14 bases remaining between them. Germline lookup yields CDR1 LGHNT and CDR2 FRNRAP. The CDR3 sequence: CASGLVQTDIDTEAFF. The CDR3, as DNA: TGTGCTAGTGGTTTGGTACAGACCGATATAGACACTGAAGCTTTCTTT.

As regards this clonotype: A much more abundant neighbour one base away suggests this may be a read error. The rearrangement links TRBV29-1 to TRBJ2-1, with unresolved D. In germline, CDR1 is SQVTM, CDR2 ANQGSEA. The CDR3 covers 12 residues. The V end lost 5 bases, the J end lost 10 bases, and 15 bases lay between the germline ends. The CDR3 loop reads CSVLVPPYEQFF. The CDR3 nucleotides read TGCAGCGTTCTCGTACCTCCCTACGAGCAGTTCTTC.

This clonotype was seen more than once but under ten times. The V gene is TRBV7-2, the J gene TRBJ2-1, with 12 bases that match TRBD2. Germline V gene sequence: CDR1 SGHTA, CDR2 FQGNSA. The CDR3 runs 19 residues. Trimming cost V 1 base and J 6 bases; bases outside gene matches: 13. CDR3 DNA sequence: TGTGCCAGCAGCTTAGTAAGACGACTAGCGGGAGTAGGGGGCAATGAGCAGTTCTTC. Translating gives CASSLVRRLAGVGGNEQFF.

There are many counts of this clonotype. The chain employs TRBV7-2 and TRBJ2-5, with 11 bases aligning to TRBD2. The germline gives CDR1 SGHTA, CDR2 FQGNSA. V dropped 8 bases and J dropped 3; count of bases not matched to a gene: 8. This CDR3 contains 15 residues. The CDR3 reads CASGPSGGWKETQYF. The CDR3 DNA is TGTGCCAGCGGACCTAGCGGGGGGTGGAAAGAGACCCAGTACTTC.

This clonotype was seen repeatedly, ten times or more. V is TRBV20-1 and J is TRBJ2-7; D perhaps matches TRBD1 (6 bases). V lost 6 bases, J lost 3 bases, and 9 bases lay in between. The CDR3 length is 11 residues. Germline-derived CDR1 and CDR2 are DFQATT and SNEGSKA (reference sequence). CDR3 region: CSALDSYEQYF. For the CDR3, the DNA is TGCAGTGCGCTGGACAGCTACGAGCAGTACTTC.

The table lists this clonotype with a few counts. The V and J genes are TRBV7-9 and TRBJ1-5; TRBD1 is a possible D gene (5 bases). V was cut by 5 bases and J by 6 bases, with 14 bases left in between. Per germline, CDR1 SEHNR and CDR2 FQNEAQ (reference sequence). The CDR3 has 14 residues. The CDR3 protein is CASSDQGNAQPQHF. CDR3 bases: TGTGCCAGCAGCGATCAGGGTAACGCTCAGCCCCAGCATTTT.

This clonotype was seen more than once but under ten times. Here the CDR3 DNA reads TGTGCCAGCAGTGTACGGGGAGGAGGGCAGTACTTC. This gives the protein CASSVRGGGQYF. The chain joins TRBV28 to TRBJ2-7; D is possibly TRBD2 (6 bases). The V gene's germline CDR1 is MDHEN and CDR2 SYDVKM. V lost 5 bases, J lost 9 bases, and 14 bases lay in between. This CDR3 has 12 residues.

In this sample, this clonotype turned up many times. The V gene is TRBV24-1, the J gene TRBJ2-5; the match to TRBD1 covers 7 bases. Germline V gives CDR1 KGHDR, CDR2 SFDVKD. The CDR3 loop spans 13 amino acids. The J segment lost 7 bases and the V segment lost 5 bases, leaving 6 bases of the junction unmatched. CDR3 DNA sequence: TGTGCCACCAGTGCGACAGGGAGTGGGACCCAGTACTTC. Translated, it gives CATSATGSGTQYF.

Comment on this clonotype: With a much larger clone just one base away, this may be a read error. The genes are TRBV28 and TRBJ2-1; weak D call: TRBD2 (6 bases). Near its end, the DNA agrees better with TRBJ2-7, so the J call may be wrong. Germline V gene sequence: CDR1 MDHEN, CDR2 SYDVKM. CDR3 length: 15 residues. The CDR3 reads CASSAAGSPSDEQYF. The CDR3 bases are TGTGCCAGCAGCGCCGCGGGGTCCCCCAGCGATGAGCAGTACTTC.

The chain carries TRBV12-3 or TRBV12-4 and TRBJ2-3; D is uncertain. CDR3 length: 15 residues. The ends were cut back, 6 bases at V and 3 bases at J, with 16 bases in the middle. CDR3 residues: CASSTSGPGTDTQYF. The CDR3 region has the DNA TGTGCCAGCAGCACTTCCGGGCCCGGAACAGATACGCAGTATTTT.

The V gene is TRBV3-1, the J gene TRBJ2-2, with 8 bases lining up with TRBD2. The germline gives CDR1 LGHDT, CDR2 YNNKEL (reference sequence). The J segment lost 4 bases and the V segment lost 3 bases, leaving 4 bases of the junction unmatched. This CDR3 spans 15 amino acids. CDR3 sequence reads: CASSQAAGATGELFF. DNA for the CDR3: TGTGCCAGCAGCCAGGCAGCGGGGGCCACCGGGGAGCTGTTTTTT.